This record covers a single T cell receptor (beta chain). This clone was observed once. Its cognate antigen has yet to be identified. No base quality information exists; no much larger clone differs at one position. This sample is drawn from a study of cytomegalovirus exposure and HLA in healthy donors (dated by TCRdb to the late 2010s). Broadly, across the study: An earlier analysis of 587 of the donors reported about 250 Gb of sequence data and some 100 million unique TCR beta sequences from some 180 million T cells. About 300 gigabases of sequencing data and tens of millions of unique TCR sequences were included in an early release covering about 600 HLA-typed donors. The genetic ancestry cluster associated with self-reported Caucasian donors included 81% of the roughly 410 genotyped donors. The aim of the study was to test whether cataloging public T cell receptors could identify signatures of past pathogen exposure. The study used immunosequencing to profile the T cell repertoires of under 700 subjects and linked those repertoires to cytomegalovirus serostatus. A separate validation cohort of 90 to 150 different subjects was used in addition to the approximately 700-subject first cohort. To predict cytomegalovirus infection status, the study combined high-throughput TCR immunosequencing, statistical association of individual TCRs with disease status, and machine learning. A later analysis re-examined previously published TCR beta repertoires from several hundred donors and added high-resolution HLA genotyping to investigate patterns of TCR occurrence. Rather than using new phenotypic data, the later analysis identified candidate immune exposures from TCR beta sequences and from how often those sequences occurred across donors. To decide whether each TCR beta V gene segment behaved as functional or pseudogenic, an earlier analysis of 587 of the donors relied on high-throughput TCR beta sequencing. Donor age, sex, ethnicity and CMV serostatus were compiled together with the repertoire data. A later genetic analysis took genome-wide SNP genotypes for about 55% of the roughly 700 donors and used that subset as a discovery cohort. Every repertoire in the discovery cohort had been generated on one and the same sequencing platform. Both class I and class II loci were covered by HLA typing, at four-digit resolution. Typing coverage differed by locus: A, B, C, DRB1 and DQB1 were typed in roughly 629-640 donors, DQA1 in about 550, DPA1 in around 600, and DPB1 in just under 480. Roughly 5 DR-DQ haplotypes were handled as single units for association and clustering, since linkage in the cohort was strong. Across 300 to 400 genotyped donors of the cohort, an average of 235,054 unique TCR beta nucleotide sequences per donor were sequenced, and 15% to 20% of those sequences were non-productive. Findings and caveats that apply to the study as a whole: Some IMGT-functional V segments, including TRBV6-2 and TRBV6-3, could not be told apart with the 87-base-pair reads, so those segments were excluded. Presence/absence analyses assumed roughly uniform sequencing depth across donors, an assumption that may not hold. Because HLA typing was missing for some donors at each locus, association tests included only the typed subset. It was suggested by the authors that the approach could potentially be generalized to other disease states and immunological phenotypes. Correlated functional status among segregating V segments might be attributable to linkage disequilibrium, but an unknown experimental factor could not be ruled out. A later genetic analysis associated a missense DCLRE1C variant with V-gene and J-gene trimming of TCR beta chains, and an independent cohort replicated the association. According to a later genetic analysis, donors in an Asian-associated ancestry cluster had fewer N-insertions in productive TCRs than the approximately 630-donor mean. Cytomegalovirus status was reported to be diagnosed by the classifier with high specificity and sensitivity in both the original and validation cohorts. Specific HLA alleles were associated with 15,000 to 20,000 TCR beta sequences at a false discovery rate of 0.05 in a later analysis. Compared with equally common non-associated chains, HLA-associated TCR beta chains in a later analysis were more clonally expanded and had lower generation probabilities. In a later analysis, several top co-occurrence clusters were reported to appear linked to parvovirus B19, influenza, CMV and Epstein-Barr virus. A later analysis found that TCR association rates varied across HLA loci, with DRB1 alleles showing the most associated TCRs and HLA-C alleles the fewest. Assigning TCR associations to individual alleles was difficult when HLA alleles, especially DR and DQ, strongly co-occurred. The sequencing pipeline was judged likely to have produced a cluster of highly shared sequence variants as a technical artifact. According to a later analysis, most CMV-associated TCR beta chains appeared to be HLA-restricted, and the HLA associations seemed to be driven largely by CMV exposure. While some public TCRs were present in many individuals, most TCR sequences turned up only very rarely across donors. A further reported finding was that TCR beta sequences accurately predicted the HLA-A and HLA-B alleles for most subjects in the first cohort. Only TCR beta chains were sequenced in this cohort, and the absence of alpha or paired-chain data limited detectable features. The study gave a list of some 150 TCR beta chains associated with cytomegalovirus. CMV serostatus was the only immune exposure information available for the cohort. Seventeen rarely observed V segments, including chromosome 9 orphons, were excluded from the earlier analysis of about 610 of the donors because counts were too low. A few of the identified cytomegalovirus-associated TCR beta chains were confirmed in vitro to be specific for cytomegalovirus antigens. An earlier analysis of around 540 of the donors showed that most TCR beta V segments appeared in productive rearrangements either about 87% or about 30% of the time, which broadly matched IMGT annotations.

Library prep was done by the immunoSEQ multiplex PCR assay. For the multiplex PCR, a mixture combining 60 forward primers for TCR Vbeta segments and 13 reverse primers for TCR Jbeta segments was used. Amplification of the CDR3 region of rearranged TCR beta genes was performed with a multiplex PCR assay on genomic DNA. The Illumina HiSeq System was used to sequence the amplified TCR beta libraries as 87-base-pair reads. In the paper's pipeline: Across the 666 repertoires, a later analysis counted 80 million or so unique TCR beta chains, around 11 million of which were shared by at least two donors. Raw reads were error-corrected and collapsed into unique sequences by a nearest-neighbor algorithm in which closely related sequences were merged to remove PCR and sequencing errors. V, D and J gene segments were assigned by aligning CDR3 sequences to IMGT reference sequences. Each retained sequence needed at least a six-nucleotide match to both a V gene segment and a J gene segment. Rearrangements were classified as productive when the CDR3 lacked stop codons and remained in frame with V and J, and all other rearrangements were classified as non-productive. Following IMGT convention, CDR3 was defined as the stretch from the second conserved V-encoded cysteine up to the conserved J-encoded phenylalanine. Sequences without an unambiguous match to a single V gene segment were excluded from the earlier analysis of 587 of the donors. In an earlier analysis of 587 of the donors, V segments were called functional above 56.7% productive rearrangements and were called segregating when the between-donor standard deviation exceeded 5%. A statistical classification framework was developed to diagnose cytomegalovirus status using the catalog of TCR beta chain sequences. A later analysis assigned V and J genes by comparing TCR nucleotide sequences with IMGT/GENE-DB human TR gene sequences. In a later analysis, CDR3 sequences and most-parsimonious VDJ recombination scenarios were assigned using the TCRdist pipeline. In a later analysis, each TCR beta chain was defined by its CDR3 amino acid sequence together with its V-gene family, and reads lacking a unique V-gene family were excluded. In a later analysis, fewer than 600 highly shared, low-generation-probability nucleotide sequences were removed to address suspected cross-contamination and a sequencing artifact. In a later analysis, a clonal expansion index was calculated for each public chain from normalized within-repertoire ranks of inferred template counts. In a later analysis, generation probabilities were computed with a VDJ recombination model fitted to out-of-frame rearrangements, and the resulting probabilities were checked against IGoR. A later analysis scored TCR-TCR, TCR-HLA and TCR-CMV co-occurrence with hypergeometric tests, applying a repertoire-size bias correction to TCR pairs. To estimate false discovery rates, a later analysis permuted the HLA or CMV assignments 20 times. In a later analysis, co-occurring TCRs were grouped using DBSCAN, with TCRdist sequence similarity added in when clustering inside HLA-allele-positive subsets. Repertoires with fewer than 30,000 or more than 120,000 public chains, plus five repertoires with anomalous nucleotide sharing, were excluded from co-occurrence clustering. The table comes from immuneACCESS by way of TCRdb, which keeps in-frame sequences with V and J called. Part of the clones is missing from these tables; in studies checked, under half for an unresolved V gene and the rest for unknown reasons. V and J calls plus clone size are reproduced from that table; the DNA served to infer D and trimming. This sample comprises about 90,000 clones, approximately 84% of them detected only once. The top ten clones comprise under 2.5% of the sample.

The cohort comprised around 700 healthy bone marrow donors. Cohort members were all nominally healthy when sampled, although unrecorded immune exposures were likely present. The donor was CMV seronegative and belonged to the group of approximately 320 seronegative cohort members. Every donor gave a peripheral blood sample, and the peripheral blood mononuclear cells from that sample were used for TCR beta sequencing. The Qiagen DNeasy Blood Extraction Kit was used to extract genomic DNA from the blood cell samples. Trimming costs V 2 bases and J 3 bases, and their ends lie 12 bases apart. For CDR1 and CDR2, the germline V gene lists MRHNA and SNTAGT. Including the terminal cysteine and phenylalanine, the CDR3 comprises 15 residues. Just CDR3 DNA is preserved here, 45 bases in frame from base 1.

Recombination joined TRBV6-4 with TRBJ2-3; TRBD1 is a weak D gene call, 5 bases matching. The receptor was derived from a man in his late teens or twenties in good health and CMV-seronegative. The source material was PBMCs. The CDR3: CASSDSQGSTDTQYF. The DNA sequence is as follows: TGTGCCAGCAGTGACAGTCAGGGAAGTACAGATACGCAGTATTTT.